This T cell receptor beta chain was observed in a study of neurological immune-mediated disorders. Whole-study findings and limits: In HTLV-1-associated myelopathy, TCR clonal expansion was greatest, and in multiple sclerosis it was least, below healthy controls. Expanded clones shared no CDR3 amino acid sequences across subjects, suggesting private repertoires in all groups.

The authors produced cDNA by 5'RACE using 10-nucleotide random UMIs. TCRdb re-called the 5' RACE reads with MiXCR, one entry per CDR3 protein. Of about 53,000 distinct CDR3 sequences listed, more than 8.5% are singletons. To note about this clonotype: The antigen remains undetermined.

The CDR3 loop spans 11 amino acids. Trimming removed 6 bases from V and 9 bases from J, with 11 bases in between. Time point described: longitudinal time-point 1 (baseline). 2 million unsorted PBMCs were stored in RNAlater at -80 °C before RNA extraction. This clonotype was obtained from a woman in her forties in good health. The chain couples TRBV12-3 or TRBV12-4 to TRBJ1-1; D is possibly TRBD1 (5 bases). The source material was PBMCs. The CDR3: CASRQVLQAFF. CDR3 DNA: TGTGCCAGCAGACAGGTTCTCCAAGCTTTCTTT.